This T cell receptor (beta chain) appears in the sequencing data of a study of cytomegalovirus exposure and HLA in healthy donors. Findings of the study overall: CMV serostatus was the only immune exposure information that was available. TRBV6-2, TRBV6-3 and some other V segments were excluded as indistinguishable. Follow-up analysis later connected one missense variant in DCLRE1C with trimming of TCR beta V- and J-genes. The listing of 150 to 200 TCR beta chains classed them as cytomegalovirus-associated.

The J segment lost 8 bases and the V segment lost 7 bases, leaving 12 bases of the junction unmatched. The CDR3 runs to 14 residues. Germline values: CDR1 ENHRY, CDR2 SYGVKD. Note on this clone: Its antigen is not identified.

PCR primers comprised 60 Vbeta and 13 Jbeta primers. Profiled with immunoSEQ multiplex PCR; TCRdb holds only in-frame clones, not every one. Of over 150,000 clones in the sample, approximately 75% are singletons; the top ten hold 2.5% to 3%. The material sequenced was PBMCs. This chain uses TRBV10-3 with TRBJ1-2, with TRBD1 matching 8 bases. The sequence was collected from a man aged 18 to 29 in good health and CMV-seronegative. The CDR3 DNA follows: TGTGCCATCACTAAGGACAGGGAAAATGAGGGCTACACCTTC. It codes for CAITKDRENEGYTF.